This T cell receptor (beta chain) is drawn from a study of T cell clones after liver transplantation. About the study: Graft-donor-reactive sequences were compared with third-party-reactive TCRbeta sequences from pre-transplant mixed lymphocyte reactions. Subjects received no induction therapy and standard immunosuppression until randomization at 12-24 months post-transplant. Blood was drawn pre-transplant, before withdrawal, and after full or failed withdrawal.

Profiled with immunoSEQ multiplex PCR; TCRdb holds only in-frame clones, not every one. The repertoire holds about 45,000 clones, with 86% as singletons. With V trimmed by 3 bases and J by 4 bases, 4 bases remained unmatched. The CDR3 sequence is 14 residues long. The V gene's germline CDR1 is MDHEN and CDR2 SYDVKM. This sequence joins TRBV28 and TRBJ2-3; 7 bases are shared with TRBD2. This receptor was taken from a human patient who received a liver transplant. Some T cells may possibly be graft donor cells. The sequencing here drew on CD4+ T cells from blood, taken 24 months after liver transplant. The CDR3 coding sequence is TGTGCCAGCAGTTTGGATGGACTAGCAGATACGCAGTATTTT. Its translation: CASSLDGLADTQYF.